The 2 T cell receptor beta chains below all came from one sample that was sequenced in a study of blood T cell repertoires in COVID-19. Libraries were prepared by immunoSEQ multiplex PCR; TCRdb keeps only in-frame clonotypes and omits some of them. The table lists approximately 190,000 clones, around nine tenths of them singletons, with around 5.8% in the top ten. The sequencing sample was made of peripheral blood. These receptors all come from a man aged 35 to 55 with active or convalescent COVID-19.

The chain links TRBV7-9 to TRBJ1-6; the D gene is possibly TRBD1 (5 bases). The CDR3 loop spans 14 amino acids. Trimming removed 5 bases at V and 7 bases at J, with 12 bases between. Germline V gives CDR1 SEHNR, CDR2 FQNEAQ (reference sequence). The CDR3 is CASSLGGGNSPLHF. DNA for the CDR3: TGTGCCAGCAGCCTTGGGGGGGGAAATTCACCCCTCCACTTT.

This rearrangement joins TRBV5-1 to TRBJ2-1; 11 bases are shared with TRBD2. CDR3 length: 17 residues. V lost 3 bases, J lost 7 bases, and 12 bases stayed unmatched. Germline CDR1 is SGHRS and CDR2 is YFSETQ. DNA of the CDR3: TGCGCCAGCAGCTCGGGTAGCGGGAGGGCCCTTTATAATGAGCAGTTCTTC. Its translation is CASSSGSGRALYNEQFF.